Listed below are T cell receptor beta chains from one sample, sequenced in a study of T cell responses to AZD1222 COVID-19 vaccine. The data were produced by immunoSEQ multiplex PCR, yet TCRdb's version contains in-frame clones alone and is incomplete. Of around 80,000 clones listed, approximately 85% are singletons. Sequences were derived from peripheral blood, sampled on day 0 of AZD1222 vaccination. The receptors derive from an adult in good health. CDR3s include the opening cysteine and the closing phenylalanine or tryptophan. The D gene is left open where the match is weak. Some rows have no size entry. The others give once, few or many, or a class for an expanded clone.

TRBJ1-2 | . | TRBV5-6 | . | CASSLVASGPGYGYTF | TGTGCCAGCAGCTTGGTCGCTTCAGGACCAGGGTATGGCTACACCTTC
TRBJ1-2 | TRBD1 | TRBV19 | few | CASSIGTGAGRTF | TGTGCCAGTAGTATCGGGACAGGGGCCGGGCGCACCTTC
TRBJ2-6 | . | TRBV5-1 | . | CASSLVVAGANVLTF | TGCGCCAGCAGCTTGGTCGTGGCCGGGGCCAACGTCCTGACTTTC
TRBJ1-1 | . | TRBV7-2 | . | CASSLDWSMNTEAFF | TGTGCCAGCAGCTTGGACTGGTCTATGAACACTGAAGCTTTCTTT
TRBJ2-7 | . | TRBV7-3 | . | CASSGGADSSYEQYF | TGTGCCAGCAGCGGGGGGGCGGACAGCTCCTACGAGCAGTACTTC
TRBJ2-1 | . | TRBV7-3 | once | CASSLGSVYEQFF | TGTGCCAGCAGCTTAGGCTCTGTCTATGAGCAGTTCTTC
TRBJ2-1 | TRBD2 | TRBV7-3 | . | CASSLRGLAGDVNEQFF | TGTGCCAGCAGCTTACGGGGACTAGCGGGAGACGTCAATGAGCAGTTCTTC
TRBJ1-5 | . | TRBV28 | . | CASSRLGGGGNQPQHF | TGTGCCAGCAGCCGCTTAGGGGGTGGTGGCAATCAGCCCCAGCATTTT
TRBJ2-1 | TRBD2 | TRBV28 | . | CASSLAGGPYNEQFF | TGTGCCAGCAGTTTGGCGGGAGGCCCCTACAATGAGCAGTTCTTC
TRBJ1-3 | . | TRBV28 | . | CASSFRGSGNTIYF | TGTGCCAGCAGTTTCAGGGGTTCCGGAAACACCATATATTTT
TRBJ2-7 | TRBD2 | TRBV28 | . | CASLGGLAGRGEQYF | TGTGCCAGCTTAGGGGGACTAGCTGGGAGGGGGGAGCAGTACTTC
TRBJ2-3 | TRBD1 | TRBV18 | . | CASSSYDRGLTDTQYF | TGTGCCAGCTCATCATACGACAGGGGGCTGACAGATACGCAGTATTTT
TRBJ1-4 | . | TRBV19 | . | CASSIDRRGTEKLFF | TGTGCCAGTAGTATAGATCGAAGGGGAACTGAAAAACTGTTTTTT
TRBJ1-2 | . | TRBV5-4 | . | CASSLRRGQANYGYTF | TGTGCCAGCAGCTTGAGGAGGGGACAAGCTAACTATGGCTACACCTTC
TRBJ1-3 | . | TRBV5-1 | . | CASSLTATGFGNTIYF | TGCGCCAGCAGCCTAACCGCAACAGGGTTCGGAAACACCATATATTTT
TRBJ2-1 | TRBD2 | TRBV4-3 | . | CASSQATRTSGFRNEQFF | TGCGCCAGCAGCCAAGCGACCCGTACTAGCGGGTTCAGAAATGAGCAGTTCTTC
TRBJ2-2 | . | TRBV11-3 | . | CASSSGRRDTGELFF | TGTGCCAGCAGCTCGGGACGGAGGGACACCGGGGAGCTGTTTTTT
TRBJ2-5 | TRBD2 | TRBV25-1 | . | CASSGRAGYETQYF | TGTGCCAGTTCCGGGAGAGCGGGGTACGAGACCCAGTACTTC
TRBJ2-3 | . | TRBV3-1/TRBV3-2 | . | CASSPAELGTDTQYF | TGTGCCAGCAGCCCAGCGGAACTGGGCACAGATACGCAGTATTTT
TRBJ2-3 | TRBD2 | TRBV11-3 | . | CASSPGRGSDTQYF | TGTGCCAGCAGCCCCGGGCGGGGGTCAGATACGCAGTATTTT
TRBJ1-1 | . | TRBV11-3 | . | CASSPGGLNTEAFF | TGTGCCAGCAGCCCGGGCGGACTGAACACTGAAGCTTTCTTT
TRBJ1-4 | . | TRBV10-3 | . | CAISNIYEGDGVEKLFF | TGTGCCATCAGTAACATTTATGAGGGGGACGGAGTTGAAAAACTGTTTTTT
TRBJ2-7 | . | TRBV5-4 | once | CASTSQGEGAQQYF | TGTGCCAGCACTTCCCAAGGCGAAGGGGCTCAGCAGTACTTC
TRBJ1-2 | . | TRBV7-9 | . | CASSLEGLDGYTF | TGTGCCAGCAGTTTAGAGGGGCTAGATGGCTACACCTTC
TRBJ1-3 | . | TRBV19 | . | CASSIGDGSGNTIYF | TGTGCCAGTAGTATCGGTGACGGCTCTGGAAACACCATATATTTT
TRBJ2-7 | . | TRBV9 | . | CASSKGGGYEQYF | TGTGCCAGCAGCAAGGGAGGGGGCTACGAGCAGTACTTC
TRBJ2-7 | TRBD2 | TRBV7-2 | . | CASSLGGGRNEQYF | TGTGCCAGCAGCTTAGGGGGGGGGAGGAACGAGCAGTACTTC
TRBJ2-2 | . | TRBV10-1 | . | CASGQGNTGELFF | TGCGCCAGCGGGCAGGGGAACACCGGGGAGCTGTTTTTT
TRBJ1-2 | . | TRBV19 | . | CASSIRGISYGYTF | TGTGCCAGTAGTATACGGGGGATATCGTATGGCTACACCTTC
TRBJ1-2 | . | TRBV5-5 | . | CASSSGSNYGYTF | TGTGCCAGCAGCTCAGGATCTAACTATGGCTACACCTTC
TRBJ2-1 | . | TRBV27 | few | CASSHGRAYNEQFF | TGTGCCAGCAGTCACGGGCGGGCATACAATGAGCAGTTCTTC
TRBJ2-3 | . | TRBV7-2 | . | CASRSPIATDTQYF | TGTGCCAGCAGGTCCCCTATCGCCACAGATACGCAGTATTTT
TRBJ1-6 | . | TRBV6-1 | . | CASSEAGRGTSNSPLHF | TGTGCCAGCAGTGAAGCGGGGCGGGGGACTTCCAATTCACCCCTCCACTTT
TRBJ1-2 | TRBD1 | TRBV6-5 | . | CASSFGTGPINYGYTF | TGTGCCAGCAGTTTTGGGACAGGACCTATTAACTATGGCTACACCTTC
TRBJ2-3 | TRBD2 | TRBV27 | . | CASSDPLLAGGSTDTQYF | TGTGCCAGCAGTGACCCCTTACTAGCGGGGGGAAGCACAGATACGCAGTATTTT
TRBJ1-5 | TRBD1 | TRBV28 | . | CASSYRGRRGNQPQHF | TGTGCCAGCAGTTATAGGGGGCGGAGGGGCAATCAGCCCCAGCATTTT
TRBJ1-1 | TRBD1 | TRBV5-1 | . | CASSRDRDYTEAFF | TGCGCCAGCAGTAGGGACAGGGATTATACTGAAGCTTTCTTT
TRBJ2-4 | . | TRBV19 | . | CASSIGAWQSLAKNIQYF | TGTGCCAGTAGTATAGGTGCTTGGCAGAGCTTAGCCAAAAACATTCAGTACTTC
TRBJ2-5 | TRBD1 | TRBV19 | few | CASSPWDRELETQYF | TGTGCCAGTAGTCCCTGGGACAGGGAGTTGGAGACCCAGTACTTC
TRBJ1-1 | . | TRBV7-8 | . | CASSLGHANTEAFF | TGTGCCAGCAGCCTAGGACATGCGAACACTGAAGCTTTCTTT
TRBJ2-1 | TRBD2 | TRBV5-4 | . | CASSLATGGTMKQFF | TGTGCCAGCAGCTTGGCTACGGGAGGGACAATGAAGCAGTTCTTC
TRBJ1-2 | TRBD1 | TRBV4-3 | . | CASSQDTPGQGHGYTF | TGCGCCAGCAGCCAAGATACACCCGGACAGGGACATGGCTACACCTTC
TRBJ2-3 | TRBD2 | TRBV28 | once | CASSFPEREGPDTQYF | TGTGCCAGCAGTTTCCCCGAGCGGGAGGGCCCAGATACGCAGTATTTT
TRBJ1-5 | . | TRBV11-3 | once | CASSSHRVGLGNQPQHF | TGTGCCAGCAGCTCTCACAGGGTGGGCCTGGGCAATCAGCCCCAGCATTTT
TRBJ2-7 | . | TRBV30 | . | CAWRKGVYEQYF | TGTGCCTGGAGGAAGGGAGTGTACGAGCAGTACTTC
TRBJ1-5 | . | TRBV7-2 | . | CASSTDRLPNQPQHF | TGTGCCAGCAGCACGGACCGTTTACCCAATCAGCCCCAGCATTTT
TRBJ1-1 | TRBD1 | TRBV7-8 | . | CASSLGAGQVGTEAFF | TGTGCCAGCAGCTTAGGCGCGGGACAGGTTGGAACTGAAGCTTTCTTT
TRBJ2-7 | . | TRBV7-2 | once | CASSLGYEIYEQYF | TGTGCCAGCAGCTTAGGGTATGAGATCTACGAGCAGTACTTC
TRBJ1-5 | TRBD1 | TRBV28 | . | CASRPSTGPNQPQHF | TGTGCCAGCCGCCCCTCGACAGGGCCCAATCAGCCCCAGCATTTT
TRBJ1-4 | TRBD1 | TRBV2 | . | CASRAPRTGLDEKLFF | TGTGCCAGCAGGGCCCCGCGGACAGGGTTGGACGAAAAACTGTTTTTT
TRBJ1-5 | . | TRBV19 | few | CASSRGAPGQPQHF | TGTGCCAGTAGTAGGGGGGCGCCGGGTCAGCCCCAGCATTTT
TRBJ2-1 | TRBD2 | TRBV7-2 | once | CASSGRGTSGGSNEQFF | TGTGCCAGCAGCGGGCGAGGGACTAGCGGGGGTTCCAATGAGCAGTTCTTC
TRBJ2-7 | TRBD2 | TRBV20-1 | . | CSASVAGVSYEQYF | TGCAGTGCTAGTGTAGCGGGAGTGTCCTACGAGCAGTACTTC
TRBJ2-1 | TRBD2 | TRBV7-8 | . | CASSSQTVAGGYNEQFF | TGTGCCAGCAGCTCCCAAACCGTAGCGGGGGGCTACAATGAGCAGTTCTTC